This TCR beta chain originates from a study of CD8 T cells in Susac syndrome. RNA was extracted with the RNeasy kit, and a quantity of 0.5 to 1 ug was reverse transcribed using random hexamers. One entry per CDR3 protein results from TCRdb running MiXCR on the immunoSEQ multiplex PCR reads. The sample consists of 150,000 to 200,000 distinct CDR3 sequences, approximately 94% of them appearing once. The V gene's germline CDR1 is MNHEY and CDR2 SVGEGT. V was trimmed by 10 bases and J by 0 bases, leaving 9 bases between them. The CDR3 loop spans 12 amino acids. The authors carried out high-throughput sequencing of TCR beta. They applied it to CD8+ and CD4+ T cells obtained from blood. FACS enriched CD8+ TEMRA cells, while bulk CD8+ and CD4+ were negatively isolated.

This TCR was recovered from a human donor with multiple sclerosis. The sequenced material came from CD4+ T cells from PBMCs. The chain couples TRBV6-2 or TRBV6-3 to TRBJ1-2; no clear D. The CDR3 protein is CATRGPNYGYTF. The CDR3 DNA is TGTGCCACCCGAGGACCTAACTATGGCTACACCTTC.